Below, one T cell receptor (beta chain) is given with its context. No antigen is known for it. No much larger clone is present one base from it, and per-base qualities are unavailable. The sample originates from a study of blood T cells in healthy people across ages (dated by TCRdb to the mid-2010s). Regarding the study in general: In model experiments, roughly one uniquely barcoded TCR beta cDNA molecule per two T cells was captured by template switching. The study analyzed two additional independent replicas of 1 million unique cDNA reads from the same blood draw for two donors, one aged 18 to 29 and one aged 80 or older. To track age-related changes in TCR beta repertoire diversity, the study relied on deep sequencing normalized with unique cDNA molecular identifiers. The donors were divided into four age groups: young (average about 16 years), middle-aged (almost 40), aged (about 60) and long-lived (around 87).

The roughly 39 donors, aged 6 to 90 years, were systemically healthy Caucasian individuals from Russia. Each donor gave 8 to 10 milliliters of peripheral blood, collected into EDTA-treated Vacutainer tubes. Ficoll-Paque density-gradient centrifugation was used to isolate PBMCs, with at least 7 million per sample. Trizol reagent was used to extract total RNA from the PBMCs, yielding at least 5.5 micrograms per sample. The percentages of naive CD45RAhigh/CD27high T cells were determined by flow cytometry on a PBMC aliquot from every donor. The germline V gene supplies CDR1 KGHDR and CDR2 SFDVKD. V drops 1 base and J drops 4 bases, leaving 15 bases in between. The CDR3 sequence holds 16 residues, the cysteine and phenylalanine included. The only DNA kept is the CDR3, 48 bases in frame from the first base. Libraries were built with 5' RACE. These reads were obtained on an Illumina HiSeq 2500. The second PCR ran for roughly 7 to 12 cycles and used a J-beta primer mix along with a sample-barcoded 5' primer. A template-switch 5' adaptor carrying 12 random nucleotides introduced a unique molecular identifier onto each TCR beta cDNA molecule. At least 2.5 million CDR3-containing paired-end reads were obtained from each sample. First-strand cDNA was synthesized from all RNA with the Mint cDNA synthesis kit, primed by a TRBC-specific oligonucleotide. Following uracil-DNA glycosylase treatment, all cDNA underwent a first 18-cycle PCR with the universal primers M1SS and BC2_uni_R. The authors' analysis ran thus. Normalization of each sample was performed by random selection of 1 million high-quality reads, each carrying a distinct molecular identifier. Instead of being binned into consensus sequences, reads with shared molecular identifiers were discarded. CDR3 identification, clonotype clustering and error correction used MiTCR with a Q25 quality threshold and the strictest error-elimination algorithm. Lower-bound total TCR beta diversity was estimated with a nonparametric unseen species model using Euler transformation. The public sequencing data were trimmed at Q25 with fastp and processed into clonotypes with MiXCR by TCRdb, which kept only in-frame beta chains. Entries that share a CDR3 protein sequence are merged under the most common genes and DNA. The V and J calls shown here were made by TCRdb, not taken from the authors' results. Counted in this sample were around 1,000,000 distinct CDR3 sequences; under 30% of them appeared once. The top ten hold about 0.8% of the sample.

The investigation overall reported the following: Observed TCR beta diversity per million T cells fell roughly linearly with age, and a significant reduction was already apparent by age roughly 41. Compared with the aged group, the long-lived group had more naive CD4+ T cells, fewer expanded clones and increased TCR diversity, suggesting age selection. The CMV infection status of donors was not known, potentially confounding age-related changes in expanded clonotypes. Observed TCR beta diversity correlated strongly with the percentage of naive T cells measured by flow cytometry. Total diversity estimates from one million sequenced T cells were considered lower bounds and underestimates. Because profiling used bulk unsorted PBMCs, naive and antigen-experienced compartments could not be compared conclusively.

This same sample was also part of a study on T cells of mothers and their children. The second paper further reports: Nine systemically healthy Caucasian individuals, comprising three mothers and their six children, were included as donors. cDNA synthesis used all of the extracted RNA, with about 1.5 ug of RNA in each 15 ul reaction. In the second PCR, the M1S primer introduced both the sample barcodes and 2-4 random nucleotides. Each mother yielded over 8 million TCR beta CDR3 reads and each child 2.5 million to 3 million reads. TCR recombination output is similarly shaped by thymic selection in related and unrelated pairs, with a minor effect exerted by inherited differences. Normalized repertoire overlap was always slightly but never significantly higher in related than unrelated mother-child pairs. With a sensitivity of approximately 93 clones per million clonotypes, no persistent microchimeric T cell clones were detected. Deep NGS was used in the study to compare the TCR beta repertoires of mothers and children and to look for features that separate related mother-child pairs from unrelated individuals. Mothers averaged approximately 40 +/- 4 years of age and children averaged around 10 +/- 4 years. After adapters were ligated using NEBNext reagents, the libraries underwent 100+100 nt paired-end sequencing on an Illumina HiSeq 2000. To prevent cross-contamination, the mother and child libraries were prepared one month apart and sequenced in separate runs. For each donor, somewhere between about 450,000 and 2,000,000 distinct TCR beta clonotypes were identified. Naive TCR beta clonotypes were estimated from low-frequency clonotypes matched to each donor's FACS-determined naive share, without sorting.

The source is a girl between 2 and 10 years old in good health. The specimen was blood. Rearrangement joined TRBV24-1 to TRBJ2-5; the D region is possibly TRBD1 or TRBD2, each matching across 5 bases. The CDR3 loop reads CATSDFLGDEGETQYF. The DNA sequence is as follows: TGTGCCACCAGTGATTTTTTAGGGGACGAAGGAGAGACCCAGTACTTC.